This T cell receptor beta chain was sequenced for a study of blood T cell repertoires in COVID-19 (dated by TCRdb to the early 2020s). Notes on the research overall: Samples from collaborators originated in the United States, Italy and Spain and spanned both the acute and convalescent phases of COVID-19. The prospective study material was composed of cDNA or gDNA derived from T cells, B-cell-depleted T cells, or PBMCs. The dataset comprised deeply sampled blood TCRbeta repertoires from subjects exposed to, actively infected with, or recovered from COVID-19. The repertoires were released in a freely available public database intended as a resource for research on the immune response to SARS-CoV-2. The samples were drawn from the first 160 participants of the ongoing ImmuneRACE study and from 1,254 subjects provided by 6 global collaborators. A de-identified subject ID, COVID-19 status, age in years and sex were almost always included in the sample metadata. Where HLA class I and class II types were available, the types were taken from metadata supplied by the sample provider, not from assay-based typing. The full study reports these points: The amount of clinical and demographic metadata varied by source and participant and was provided uncurated.

This clone has a single count. The specificity of this receptor is unknown. No clone much larger than this one lies a single base away; base qualities are absent. TCRbeta CDR3 regions were amplified from genomic DNA using the immunoSEQ Assay, a bias-controlled multiplex PCR. In the source study's methods: Within the assay, amplification of reference gene primers was used to estimate how many nucleated cells each sample contained. To quantify the absolute abundance of each unique TCRbeta CDR3 rearrangement, sequence reads were collapsed and filtered. For each sample, productive Simpson clonality was calculated as the square root of Simpson's diversity index over productive rearrangements. Entries here come from immuneACCESS through TCRdb and include only in-frame sequences with V and J called. Some clones fail to appear in such tables; in the studies checked, an unresolved V gene covers under half of the shortfall, and the cause of the remainder is unknown. V, J and clone size were drawn from that table, and D and trimming were deduced from the DNA. Present in this sample are fewer than 350,000 clones, almost 90% of which were seen just once. 1% of the sample is in the top ten clones.

Reading the germline V gene gives CDR1 MGHDK and CDR2 SYGVNS. V is trimmed back by 5 bases and J by 6 bases, and the junction contains 7 bases that no gene match accounts for. The CDR3 measures 14 amino acids from cysteine to phenylalanine. Only the CDR3 DNA stays, 42 bases, in frame from base 1. In the prospective study, participants were about 18 to 95 years old, resided in fewer than 25 geographic areas of the United States, and were enrolled through a virtual design. Cohort assignment in the prospective study relied on participant-reported clinical history from a screening survey and a study questionnaire. Exposed participants had been in contact with someone with a PCR-confirmed or clinician-diagnosed COVID-19 case within 2 weeks of study entry. In the prospective study, whole blood, serum and a nasopharyngeal or oropharyngeal swab were collected from each participant by mobile phlebotomists. Participants in the prospective study had the option to provide additional blood draws and questionnaires over a roughly 2-month period. Prospective study blood samples were shipped either frozen or at room temperature before DNA extraction.

The TCR sequence derives from a woman aged 25 to 39 who had been exposed to COVID-19. Sample: PBMCs or T cells enriched from blood (not recorded which). The chain employs TRBV25-1 and TRBJ2-7; the central 10 bases match TRBD2. The nucleotide sequence is TGTGCCAGCAGTCCTCTAGCGGGAGTATCCGAGCAGTACTTC. It translates as CASSPLAGVSEQYF.